The next 4 T cell receptor beta chains were all read from a single sample in a study of cytomegalovirus exposure and HLA in healthy donors. Amplification used 60 Vbeta primers and 13 Jbeta primers. The repertoire was sequenced with immunoSEQ multiplex PCR; TCRdb's copy has only in-frame clones and lacks some. In the table there are about 160,000 clones, roughly 90% of which are singletons. The sample comprised PBMCs. These receptor sequences come from a young woman in good health and CMV-seronegative.

This rearrangement joins TRBV11-2 to TRBJ2-7; 8 nucleotides match TRBD2. The CDR3 extends over 17 amino acids. Germline V lookup: CDR1 SGHAT, CDR2 FQNNGV. Unmatched junction bases numbered 11, after V lost 2 bases and J lost 2 bases. CDR3 sequence (DNA): TGTGCCAGCAGCTTAATACCGGGGGGGAGAAAGACCTACGAGCAGTACTTC. This gives the protein CASSLIPGGRKTYEQYF.

The DNA for the CDR3 is TGTGCCACCAGCAGAGATGTTGGGACAACCCTCTCCTTACTCTATGGCTACACCTTC. Translation: CATSRDVGTTLSLLYGYTF. V gene TRBV15 combines with J gene TRBJ1-2, with D maybe TRBD1 (6 bases). Trimming pared 0 bases from V and 4 bases from J, leaving 24 bases between. The length of the CDR3 is 19 residues. Germline CDR1 reads LNHNV; CDR2 reads YYDKDF (reference sequence).

CDR3 amino acids: CASSTDYLSYNEQFF. The CDR3 nucleotides read TGTGCCAGCAGCACCGACTACCTCTCCTACAATGAGCAGTTCTTC. The rearrangement uses TRBV9 and TRBJ2-1; a possible D gene is TRBD2 (5 bases). The germline CDR1 and CDR2 sequences are SGDLS and YYNGEE. Trimming pared 4 bases from V and 0 bases from J, leaving 11 bases between. The CDR3 extends over 15 amino acids.

The chain recombines TRBV11-2 with TRBJ2-1; D might be TRBD2 (6 bases). V was trimmed by 8 bases and J by 4 bases, leaving 15 bases between them. CDR1 SGHAT and CDR2 FQNNGV come from the germline V gene. This CDR3 region has 14 residues. The CDR3: CASGKSGTYNEQFF. CDR3 bases: TGTGCCAGCGGAAAATCCGGGACTTACAATGAGCAGTTCTTC.